This is a list of T cell receptor beta chains from one sample in a study of cytomegalovirus exposure and HLA in healthy donors. Clones were read by immunoSEQ multiplex PCR, and TCRdb kept only the in-frame ones, dropping some. The sample has some 150,000 clones; about 64% are singletons. The sequencing sample was made of PBMCs. These receptor sequences come from a woman aged 55-70 years in good health and CMV-seropositive. CDR3s include the opening cysteine and the closing phenylalanine or tryptophan. A D gene is named only where the DNA matches it firmly. Clone sizes are given selectively: once, few, many, or a class where the clone is expanded.

.,TRBV2,TRBJ1-2,.,TGTGCCAGCACCGGTACAGGGATCTATGGCTACACCTTC,CASTGTGIYGYTF
TRBD1,TRBV6-1,TRBJ2-2,.,TGTGCCAGCAGTCATGGACAGGCGAGCACCGGGGAGCTGTTTTTT,CASSHGQASTGELFF
.,TRBV7-2,TRBJ2-7,.,TGTGCCAGCAGCTTTCCCGGGTACGAGCAGTACTTC,CASSFPGYEQYF
.,TRBV5-1,TRBJ1-3,few,TGCGCCAGCAGCTTGTCCGGGGGTACTGGAAACACCATATATTTT,CASSLSGGTGNTIYF
.,TRBV11-2,TRBJ2-5,.,TGTGCCAGCAGCTTACGAGGCCAACAAGTCCGGGAGACCCAGTACTTC,CASSLRGQQVRETQYF
TRBD1,TRBV6-1,TRBJ1-2,few,TGTGCCAGCAGTGAGGGACAGGGCCTTGACTATGGCTACACCTTC,CASSEGQGLDYGYTF
.,TRBV19,TRBJ1-2,few,TGTGCCAGTAGGGCCGGACTGAACTATGGCTACACCTTC,CASRAGLNYGYTF
TRBD2,TRBV11-2,TRBJ2-1,.,TGTGCCAGCAGCTTTTCTAGCGGGAGAGATGTCTCCTACAATGAGCAGTTCTTC,CASSFSSGRDVSYNEQFF
TRBD2,TRBV2,TRBJ2-7,.,TGTGCCAGCACAAGGGGGACTAGCGGGACCCACACCTACGAGCAGTACTTC,CASTRGTSGTHTYEQYF
.,TRBV27,TRBJ2-2,.,TGTGCCAGCGGTTCCTTCGAAGGGGCAACGGCCGGGGAGCTGTTTTTT,CASGSFEGATAGELFF
.,TRBV19,TRBJ1-2,.,TGTGCCAGTAGTATCGGTAGCCCTAACTATGGCTACACCTTC,CASSIGSPNYGYTF
.,TRBV5-1,TRBJ2-1,.,TGCGCCAGCCAAACCCTCCCCGGGGTCTCCTACAATGAGCAGTTCTTC,CASQTLPGVSYNEQFF
TRBD1,TRBV15,TRBJ2-5,few,TGTGCCACCAGCAGAGAAGGGACAGGGGCAAAGACCCAGTACTTC,CATSREGTGAKTQYF
.,TRBV25-1,TRBJ2-7,once,TGTGCCAGCAGTCCTCGGGTAGGGGGCGAGCAGTACTTC,CASSPRVGGEQYF
TRBD1,TRBV30,TRBJ1-5,few,TGTGCCTGGAGTGGTGGACAGGGGATCAATCAGCCCCAGCATTTT,CAWSGGQGINQPQHF
.,TRBV6-6,TRBJ2-3,.,TGTGCCAGCAGTTCGACTACCCCGGGAAATACGCAGTATTTT,CASSSTTPGNTQYF
TRBD2,TRBV14,TRBJ2-7,.,TGTGCCAGCAGTCCCGCGGGAGGGCCCCGCGAGCAGTACTTC,CASSPAGGPREQYF
.,TRBV15,TRBJ2-5,few,TGTGCCACCAGCAGACTACTTACGACGGGCCAAGAGACCCAGTACTTC,CATSRLLTTGQETQYF
.,TRBV9,TRBJ1-2,few,TGTGCCAGCAGCGTAGACGGTTACTATGGCTACACCTTC,CASSVDGYYGYTF
TRBD1,TRBV7-2,TRBJ1-1,.,TGTGCCAGCAGCTTAGCGGCAGGGGGCGCTTGGGGCAAAGCTTTCTTT,CASSLAAGGAWGKAFF
TRBD1,TRBV11-2,TRBJ1-2,few,TGTGCCAGCAGCCCGCGGGACAGAGACAACTATGGCTACACCTTC,CASSPRDRDNYGYTF
TRBD2,TRBV11-3,TRBJ2-1,.,TGTGCCAGCAGCTTCAGGCTAGCGGGAGTGAATGAGCAGTTCTTC,CASSFRLAGVNEQFF
TRBD1,TRBV11-1,TRBJ1-2,.,TGTGCCAGCAGCGCCAAAACTGGACAGGGGCCCTATGGCTACACCTTC,CASSAKTGQGPYGYTF
.,TRBV5-1,TRBJ1-1,.,TGCGCCAGCAGCCCCAGGGACCCTCGGGGGACTGAAGCTTTCTTT,CASSPRDPRGTEAFF
TRBD2,TRBV28,TRBJ2-3,once,TGTGCCAGCAGTTCCGGACTAGCGGGAGGGACAGATACGCAGTATTTT,CASSSGLAGGTDTQYF
.,TRBV9,TRBJ1-1,few,TGTGCCAGCAGCGCCCACCCGGGGGGGGCCAACACTGAAGCTTTCTTT,CASSAHPGGANTEAFF
TRBD2,TRBV28,TRBJ2-5,.,TGTGCCAGCAGCAAGGGACTAGCGGCTACCCAAGAGACCCAGTACTTC,CASSKGLAATQETQYF
.,TRBV18,TRBJ2-1,once,TGTGCCAGCTCAGCAAACACCGCCGGGGAGCAGTTCTTC,CASSANTAGEQFF
.,TRBV21-1,TRBJ2-3,.,TGTGCCAGCAGCAAAGGAGATCAAATATCCCCCCGCACAGATACGCAGTATTTT,CASSKGDQISPRTDTQYF
TRBD1,TRBV2,TRBJ2-5,few,TGTGCCAGCAGTGAAAGGCGGACAGGGGTGGGGGAGACCCAGTACTTC,CASSERRTGVGETQYF
TRBD1,TRBV28,TRBJ1-5,.,TGTGCCAGCAGCCGTCGACAGGGCGGACAGCCCCAGCATTTT,CASSRRQGGQPQHF
TRBD2,TRBV29-1,TRBJ2-1,.,TGCAGCGTTGGCCTAGCGGGTATCAATGAGCAGTTCTTC,CSVGLAGINEQFF
.,TRBV4-3,TRBJ1-2,.,TGCGCCAGCAGCCAAGATGCGGGGGGAATCTATGGCTACACCTTC,CASSQDAGGIYGYTF
.,TRBV29-1,TRBJ2-5,.,TGCAGCGTTGAAGACGGGCTTAGGGGGGGGGAGACCCAGTACTTC,CSVEDGLRGGETQYF
TRBD1,TRBV7-9,TRBJ2-7,few,TGTGCCAGCAGCCGACAGGGTCTACCCTACGAGCAGTACTTC,CASSRQGLPYEQYF
.,TRBV19,TRBJ1-1,.,TGTGCCAGTAGTATCGGGGGGGCCTCCACTGAAGCTTTCTTT,CASSIGGASTEAFF
.,TRBV30,TRBJ2-1,.,TGTGCCTGGAGGACGGTAGCCGATGAGCAGTTCTTC,CAWRTVADEQFF
TRBD1,TRBV5-1,TRBJ2-7,few,TGCGCCAGCAGCGGTGGGACAGGGGATTACGAGCAGTACTTC,CASSGGTGDYEQYF
TRBD2,TRBV19,TRBJ2-7,few,TGTGCCAGTGGGACTAGCGGGGGACTATACGAGCAGTACTTC,CASGTSGGLYEQYF
TRBD2,TRBV5-4,TRBJ2-3,.,TGTGCCAGCAGCTTGGGACTAGCTATGGTTACAGATACGCAGTATTTT,CASSLGLAMVTDTQYF
.,TRBV28,TRBJ1-3,few,TGTGCCAGCACCCGAGATGGAAACACCATATATTTT,CASTRDGNTIYF
.,TRBV6-5,TRBJ1-1,few,TGTGCCAGCAGCCGGGGAGGGAACACTGAAGCTTTCTTT,CASSRGGNTEAFF
.,TRBV7-2,TRBJ1-2,.,TGTGCCAGCAGCTTAGACTCGGGTTCTTATGGCTACACCTTC,CASSLDSGSYGYTF
TRBD1,TRBV18,TRBJ1-1,.,TGTGCCAGCTCTCGTGGACAGGGGGAGGAAGCTTTCTTT,CASSRGQGEEAFF